This T cell receptor (beta chain) was obtained from a study of blood T cell repertoires in COVID-19. The wider study: Researchers got acute and convalescent COVID-19 samples from the United States, Italy and Spain. PBMCs, B-cell-depleted T cells, or T cells were the source of the cDNA or gDNA that made up the material.

This CDR3 is 13 amino acids long. Germline V gives CDR1 SGHRS, CDR2 YFSETQ. V was trimmed by 5 bases and J by 3 bases, leaving 11 bases between them. The table came from immunoSEQ multiplex PCR; TCRdb's copy has only in-frame clones and leaves some out. The table records 170,000 or so clones, 70% to 90% of them present only once. This sequence originates from a man aged 50 to 59 with active or convalescent COVID-19. The sequenced sample was peripheral blood. The chain joins TRBV5-1 to TRBJ1-2, with a weak D call TRBD1 (5 bases). The CDR3: CASRQGEDYGYTF. The CDR3 coding sequence is TGCGCCAGCAGGCAGGGTGAAGACTATGGCTACACCTTC.